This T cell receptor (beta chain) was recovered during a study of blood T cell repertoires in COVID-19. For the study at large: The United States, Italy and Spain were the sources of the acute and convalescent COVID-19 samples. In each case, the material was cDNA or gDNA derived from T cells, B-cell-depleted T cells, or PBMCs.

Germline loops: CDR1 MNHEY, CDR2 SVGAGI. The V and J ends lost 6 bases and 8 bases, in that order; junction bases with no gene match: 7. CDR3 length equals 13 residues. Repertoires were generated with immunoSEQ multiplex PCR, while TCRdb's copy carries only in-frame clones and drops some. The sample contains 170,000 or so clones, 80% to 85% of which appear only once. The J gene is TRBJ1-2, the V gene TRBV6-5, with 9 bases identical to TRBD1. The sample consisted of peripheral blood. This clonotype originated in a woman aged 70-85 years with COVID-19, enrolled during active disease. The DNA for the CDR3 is TGTGCCAGCAGCCACAGGGGGCTACGGGGCTACACCTTC. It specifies CASSHRGLRGYTF.